This T cell receptor (beta chain) was identified in a study of graft-versus-host responses after intestinal transplantation. Study as a whole: Multivisceral, liver-intestinal, or isolated intestinal grafts went to recipients.

Assay used: immunoSEQ multiplex PCR; TCRdb lists only in-frame clones, some missing. The sample contains about 51,000 clones, 95% of which appear only once. Details on this clone: Its target is not known.

The source was unstimulated CD8+ T cells sorted from spleen or lymph node cells, collected before transplant. This receptor was obtained from a human donor who was the organ donor for an intestinal transplant.

CDR3 sequence (DNA): TGTGCCATCAGTGACCCGGACCTACCTTGGCCCCAGCATTTT. Translation: CAISDPDLPWPQHF. The J gene is TRBJ1-5, the V gene TRBV10-3; no clear D gene. The CDR3 totals 14 residues. Per germline, CDR1 ENHRY and CDR2 SYGVKD. Trimming removed 3 bases from V and 9 bases from J, with 15 bases in between.